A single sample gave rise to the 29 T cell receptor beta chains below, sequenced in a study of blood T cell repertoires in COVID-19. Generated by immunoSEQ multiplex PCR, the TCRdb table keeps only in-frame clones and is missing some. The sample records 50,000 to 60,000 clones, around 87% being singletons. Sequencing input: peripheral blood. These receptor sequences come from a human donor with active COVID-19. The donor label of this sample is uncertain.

CDR3 amino acids: CASTLYEGYEQYF. CDR3 DNA sequence: TGTGCCAGCACCCTTTACGAGGGATACGAGCAGTACTTC. The chain recombines TRBV2 with TRBJ2-7, with D possibly matching TRBD2 (5 bases). The CDR3 is made up of 13 amino acids. Germline CDR1 is SNHLY and CDR2 is FYNNEI. Trimming left V 7 bases short and J 4 bases short, with 14 bases between.

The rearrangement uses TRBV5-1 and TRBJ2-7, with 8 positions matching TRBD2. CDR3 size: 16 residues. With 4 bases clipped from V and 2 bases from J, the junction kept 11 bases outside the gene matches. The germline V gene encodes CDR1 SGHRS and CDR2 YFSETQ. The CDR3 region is CASSAQGGGGTYEQYF. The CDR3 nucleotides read TGCGCCAGCAGCGCTCAGGGAGGCGGGGGGACCTACGAGCAGTACTTC.

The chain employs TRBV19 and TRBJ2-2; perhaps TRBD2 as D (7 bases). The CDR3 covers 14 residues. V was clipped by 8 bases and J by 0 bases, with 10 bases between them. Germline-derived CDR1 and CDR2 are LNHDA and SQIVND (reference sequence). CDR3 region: CASWEGANTGELFF. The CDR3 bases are TGTGCCAGTTGGGAGGGGGCGAACACCGGGGAGCTGTTTTTT.

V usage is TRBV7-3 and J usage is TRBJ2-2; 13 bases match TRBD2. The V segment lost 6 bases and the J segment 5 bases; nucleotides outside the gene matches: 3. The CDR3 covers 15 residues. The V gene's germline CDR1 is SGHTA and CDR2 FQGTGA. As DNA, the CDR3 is TGTGCCAGCAGTCCGGGACTAGCGGGAACCGGGGAGCTGTTTTTT. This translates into CASSPGLAGTGELFF.

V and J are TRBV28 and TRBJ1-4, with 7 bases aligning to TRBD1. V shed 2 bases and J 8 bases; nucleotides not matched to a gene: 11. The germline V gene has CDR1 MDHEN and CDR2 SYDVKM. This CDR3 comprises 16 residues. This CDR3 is CASSLHRGVSVEKLFF. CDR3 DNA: TGTGCCAGCAGTTTACACAGGGGCGTTTCTGTAGAAAAACTGTTTTTT.

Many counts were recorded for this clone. In DNA form, the CDR3 reads TGTGCCAGCAGCGAGGAGAGTCGGAACACTGAAGCTTTCTTT. This translates into CASSEESRNTEAFF. This chain joins TRBV7-9 and TRBJ1-1, with no clear D. The length of the CDR3 is 14 residues. Germline V lookup: CDR1 SEHNR, CDR2 FQNEAQ (reference sequence). Trimming stripped 5 bases from V and 1 base from J, with 11 bases between. The entire variable domain, with the rest obtained from reference TRBV7-9 and TRBJ1-1, is as follows: DTGVSQNPRHKITKRGQNVTFRCDPISEHNRLYWYRQTLGQGPEFLTYFQNEAQLEKSRLLSDRFSAERPKGSFSTLEIQRTEQGDSAMYLCASSEESRNTEAFFGQGTRLTVV.

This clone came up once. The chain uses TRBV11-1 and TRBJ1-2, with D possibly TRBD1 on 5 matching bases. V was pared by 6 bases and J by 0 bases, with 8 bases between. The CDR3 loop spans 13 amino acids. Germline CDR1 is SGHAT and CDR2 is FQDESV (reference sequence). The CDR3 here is CASSTGSNYGYTF. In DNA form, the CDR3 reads TGTGCCAGCAGTACAGGATCTAACTATGGCTACACCTTC.

CDR3 protein: CASSQDLAQGNTIYF. CDR3 DNA: TGTGCCAGCAGCCAAGATCTGGCCCAAGGAAACACCATATATTTT. The J gene is TRBJ1-3, the V gene TRBV3-1 (or the pseudogene TRBV3-2); D remains unclear. The germline CDR1 and CDR2 sequences are LGHDT and YNNKEL (reference sequence). The CDR3 runs 15 residues. Trimming pared 0 bases from V and 4 bases from J, leaving 10 bases between.

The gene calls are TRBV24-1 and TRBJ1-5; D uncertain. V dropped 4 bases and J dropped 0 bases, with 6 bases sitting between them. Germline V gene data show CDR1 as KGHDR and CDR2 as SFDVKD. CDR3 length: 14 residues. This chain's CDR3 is CATSDPHSNQPQHF. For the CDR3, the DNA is TGTGCCACCAGTGACCCACATAGCAATCAGCCCCAGCATTTT.

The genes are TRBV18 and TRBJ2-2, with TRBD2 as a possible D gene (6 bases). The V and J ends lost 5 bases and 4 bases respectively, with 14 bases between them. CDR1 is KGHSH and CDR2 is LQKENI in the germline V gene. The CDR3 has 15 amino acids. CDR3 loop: CASSGGTSGTGELFF. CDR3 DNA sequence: TGTGCCAGCTCAGGGGGGACCAGTGGCACCGGGGAGCTGTTTTTT.

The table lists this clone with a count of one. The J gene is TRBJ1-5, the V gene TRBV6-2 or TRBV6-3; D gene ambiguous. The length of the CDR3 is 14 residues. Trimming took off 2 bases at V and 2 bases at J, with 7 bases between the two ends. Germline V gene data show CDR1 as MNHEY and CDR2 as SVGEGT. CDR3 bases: TGTGCCAGCAGTTACGAGAGGGGCAATCAGCCCCAGCATTTT. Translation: CASSYERGNQPQHF.

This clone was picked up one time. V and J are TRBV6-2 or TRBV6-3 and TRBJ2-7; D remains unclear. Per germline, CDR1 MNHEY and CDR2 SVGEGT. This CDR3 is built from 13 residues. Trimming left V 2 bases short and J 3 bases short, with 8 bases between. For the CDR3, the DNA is TGTGCCAGCAGTTACAGTAACAGCTACGAGCAGTACTTC. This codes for CASSYSNSYEQYF.

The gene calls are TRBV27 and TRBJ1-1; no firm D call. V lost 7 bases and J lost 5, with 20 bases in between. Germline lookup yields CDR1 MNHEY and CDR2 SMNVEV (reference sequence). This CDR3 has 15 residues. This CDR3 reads CASNPIWETGTEAFF. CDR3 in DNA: TGTGCCAGCAACCCGATCTGGGAAACGGGGACTGAAGCTTTCTTT.

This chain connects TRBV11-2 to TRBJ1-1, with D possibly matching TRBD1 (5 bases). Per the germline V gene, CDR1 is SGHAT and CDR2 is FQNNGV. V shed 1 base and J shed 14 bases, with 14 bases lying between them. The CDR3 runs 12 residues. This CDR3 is CASSLGGEEGFF. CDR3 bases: TGTGCCAGCAGCTTAGGGGGGGAAGAGGGCTTCTTT.

The CDR3 DNA reads TGTGCCAGCTCCGCTAGTCCTGACGAGCAGTACTTC. This translates into CASSASPDEQYF. This chain uses TRBV18 with TRBJ2-7; D is unclear. V lost 6 bases, J lost 5 bases, and 11 bases lay in between. Germline V gene data show CDR1 as KGHSH and CDR2 as LQKENI. This CDR3 contains 12 residues.

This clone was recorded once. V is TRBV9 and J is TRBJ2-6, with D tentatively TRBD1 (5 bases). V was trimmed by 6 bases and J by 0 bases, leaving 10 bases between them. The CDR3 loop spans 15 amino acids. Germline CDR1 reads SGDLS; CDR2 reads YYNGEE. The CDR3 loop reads CASTERGSGANVLTF. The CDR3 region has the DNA TGTGCCAGCACTGAAAGGGGCTCTGGGGCCAACGTCCTGACTTTC.

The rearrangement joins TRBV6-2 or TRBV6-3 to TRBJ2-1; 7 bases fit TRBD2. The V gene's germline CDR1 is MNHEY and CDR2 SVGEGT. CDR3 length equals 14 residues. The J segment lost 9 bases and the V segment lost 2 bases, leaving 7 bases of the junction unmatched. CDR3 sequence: CASSYEGLYGEQFF. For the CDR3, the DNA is TGTGCCAGCAGTTACGAGGGACTATACGGTGAGCAGTTCTTC.

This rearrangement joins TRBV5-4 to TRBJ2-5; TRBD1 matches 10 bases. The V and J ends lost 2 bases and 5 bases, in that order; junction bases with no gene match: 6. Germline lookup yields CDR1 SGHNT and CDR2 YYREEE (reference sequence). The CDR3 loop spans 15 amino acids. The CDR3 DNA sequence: TGTGCCAGCAGCTTTGTGACAGGGGGCGGGGAGACCCAGTACTTC. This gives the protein CASSFVTGGGETQYF.

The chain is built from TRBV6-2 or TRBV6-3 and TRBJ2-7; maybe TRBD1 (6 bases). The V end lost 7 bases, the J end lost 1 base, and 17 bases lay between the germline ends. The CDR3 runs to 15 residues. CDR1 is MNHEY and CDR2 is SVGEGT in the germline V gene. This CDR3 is CASTPDSLLSYEQYF. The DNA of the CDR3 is TGTGCCAGCACCCCGGACAGCTTACTTTCCTACGAGCAGTACTTC.

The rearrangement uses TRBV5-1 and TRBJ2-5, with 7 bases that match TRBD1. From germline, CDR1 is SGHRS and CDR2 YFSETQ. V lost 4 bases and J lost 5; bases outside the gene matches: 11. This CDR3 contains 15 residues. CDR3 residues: CASSPRQGSRETQYF. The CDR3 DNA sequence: TGCGCCAGCAGCCCTAGACAGGGAAGCCGGGAGACCCAGTACTTC.

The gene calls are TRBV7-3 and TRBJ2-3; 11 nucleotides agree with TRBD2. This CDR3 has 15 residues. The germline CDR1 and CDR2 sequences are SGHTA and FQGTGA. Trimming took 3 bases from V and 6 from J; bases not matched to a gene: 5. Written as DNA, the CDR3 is TGTGCCAGCAGCTTTACTAGCGGGGGTCCTGATACGCAGTATTTT. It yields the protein CASSFTSGGPDTQYF.

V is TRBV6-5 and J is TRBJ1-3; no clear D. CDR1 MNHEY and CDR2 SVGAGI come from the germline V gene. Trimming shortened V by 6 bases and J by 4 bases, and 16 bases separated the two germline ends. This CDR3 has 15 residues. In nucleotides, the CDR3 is TGTGCCAGCAGCCCCTCTGAGGCCCGAGGAAACACCATATATTTT. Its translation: CASSPSEARGNTIYF.

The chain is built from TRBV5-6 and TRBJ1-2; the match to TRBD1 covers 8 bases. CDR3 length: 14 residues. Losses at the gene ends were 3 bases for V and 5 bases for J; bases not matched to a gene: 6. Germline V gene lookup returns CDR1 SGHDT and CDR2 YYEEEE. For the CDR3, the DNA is TGTGCCAGCAGCTCCGACGGGACAGGTTATGGCTACACCTTC. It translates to CASSSDGTGYGYTF.

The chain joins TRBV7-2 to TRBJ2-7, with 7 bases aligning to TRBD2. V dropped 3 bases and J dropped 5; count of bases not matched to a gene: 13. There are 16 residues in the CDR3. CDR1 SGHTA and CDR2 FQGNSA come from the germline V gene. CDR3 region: CASSLLPTGGGDEQYF. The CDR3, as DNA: TGTGCCAGCAGCTTGCTTCCTACGGGAGGCGGGGACGAGCAGTACTTC.

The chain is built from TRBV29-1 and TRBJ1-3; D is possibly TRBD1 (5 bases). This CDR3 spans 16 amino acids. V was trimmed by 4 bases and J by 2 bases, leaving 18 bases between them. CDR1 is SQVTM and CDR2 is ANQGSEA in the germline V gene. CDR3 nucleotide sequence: TGCAGCGTTGCCTCGTCGGCCGGGGGGGCTGGAAACACCATATATTTT. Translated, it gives CSVASSAGGAGNTIYF.

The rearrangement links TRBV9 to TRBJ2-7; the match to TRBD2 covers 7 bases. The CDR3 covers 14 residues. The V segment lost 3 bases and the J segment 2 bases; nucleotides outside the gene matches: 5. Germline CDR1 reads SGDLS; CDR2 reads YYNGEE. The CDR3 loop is CASSALGGPYEQYF. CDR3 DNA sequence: TGTGCCAGCAGCGCGTTGGGAGGGCCCTACGAGCAGTACTTC.

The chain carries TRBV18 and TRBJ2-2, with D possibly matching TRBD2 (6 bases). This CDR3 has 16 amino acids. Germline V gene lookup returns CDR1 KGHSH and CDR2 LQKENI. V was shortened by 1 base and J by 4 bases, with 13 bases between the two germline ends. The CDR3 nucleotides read TGTGCCAGCTCACCACGCGGGGACTGGGGCACCGGGGAGCTGTTTTTT. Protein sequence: CASSPRGDWGTGELFF.

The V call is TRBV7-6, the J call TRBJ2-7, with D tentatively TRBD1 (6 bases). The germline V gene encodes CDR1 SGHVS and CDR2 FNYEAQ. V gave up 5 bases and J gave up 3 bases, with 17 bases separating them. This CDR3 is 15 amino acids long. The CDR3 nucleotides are TGTGCCAGCAGCCACTTTGGGGGACACAGCTACGAGCAGTACTTC. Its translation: CASSHFGGHSYEQYF.

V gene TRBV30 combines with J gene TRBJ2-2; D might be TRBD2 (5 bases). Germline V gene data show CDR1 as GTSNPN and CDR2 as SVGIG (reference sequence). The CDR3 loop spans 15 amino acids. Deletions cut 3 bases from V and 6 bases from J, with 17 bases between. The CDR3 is CAWRPTGFLPGELFF. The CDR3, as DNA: TGTGCCTGGAGGCCGACGGGGTTCTTGCCCGGGGAGCTGTTTTTT.